This T cell receptor (beta chain) is drawn from a study of blood T cell repertoires in COVID-19. Study-wide context: The study drew acute and convalescent COVID-19 samples from the United States, Italy and Spain. Nucleic acid was either cDNA or gDNA, and it came from T cells, B-cell-depleted T cells, or PBMCs.

Losses at the gene ends were 4 bases for V and 1 base for J; bases not matched to a gene: 10. This CDR3 contains 16 residues. CDR1 is SGHDT and CDR2 is YYEEEE in the germline V gene. As originally analysed: The authors estimated nucleated cell counts from reference gene primer amplification. The repertoire was sequenced with immunoSEQ multiplex PCR; TCRdb's copy has only in-frame clones and lacks some. The V and J calls and clone size are taken from that table; D and trimming were inferred from the DNA. The table lists about 260,000 clones, 87% of them singletons. The sample comprised peripheral blood. The source of this sequence is a woman aged 40 to 50 who had recovered from COVID-19. This chain links TRBV5-6 with TRBJ1-1, with 7 bases fitting TRBD1. The CDR3 DNA sequence: TGTGCCAGCAGCCTTACTCACCGGGACAGGAACACTGAAGCTTTCTTT. Its protein product is CASSLTHRDRNTEAFF.